This T cell receptor beta chain is drawn from a study of CD8+CD57+ T cells in acquired aplastic anemia. This CDR3 has 15 amino acids. Germline CDR1 is SQVTM and CDR2 is ANQGSEA. The V and J ends lost 1 base and 5 bases respectively, with 17 bases between them. Only patients with CD8+CD57+ cell expansion on flow cytometry were chosen for sequencing. It was genomic DNA that served as the template for profiling TCR beta VDJ and CDR3. From the reads, TCRdb called clonotypes with MiXCR, one entry per CDR3 protein. The sample lists more than 150,000 distinct CDR3 sequences; 48% were seen once. Source material: sorted CD4+, CD8+, or CD8+CD57+ T cells (not recorded which) from PBMCs. This chain uses TRBV29-1 with TRBJ1-1; D is unclear. This sequence originates from a human donor with aplastic anemia. CDR3 sequence: CSVEGEEGFRTEAFF. The CDR3 DNA reads as TGCAGCGTTGAAGGGGAGGAGGGTTTTAGGACTGAAGCTTTCTTT.